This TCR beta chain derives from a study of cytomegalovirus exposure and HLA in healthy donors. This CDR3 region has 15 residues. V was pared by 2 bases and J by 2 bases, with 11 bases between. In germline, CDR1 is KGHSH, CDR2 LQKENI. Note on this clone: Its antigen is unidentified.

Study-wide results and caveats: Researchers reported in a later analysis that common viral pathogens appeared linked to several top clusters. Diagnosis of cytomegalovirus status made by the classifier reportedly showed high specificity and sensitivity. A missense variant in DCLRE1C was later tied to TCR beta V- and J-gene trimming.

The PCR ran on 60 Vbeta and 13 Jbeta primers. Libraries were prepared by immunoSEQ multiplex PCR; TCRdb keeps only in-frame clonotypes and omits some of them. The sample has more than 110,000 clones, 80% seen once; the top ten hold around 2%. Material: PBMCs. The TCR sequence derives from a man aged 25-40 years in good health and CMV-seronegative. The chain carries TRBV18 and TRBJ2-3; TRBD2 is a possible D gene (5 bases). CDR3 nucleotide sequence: TGTGCCAGCTCACCAGGCCTCCGGGACACAGATACGCAGTATTTT. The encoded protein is CASSPGLRDTDTQYF.